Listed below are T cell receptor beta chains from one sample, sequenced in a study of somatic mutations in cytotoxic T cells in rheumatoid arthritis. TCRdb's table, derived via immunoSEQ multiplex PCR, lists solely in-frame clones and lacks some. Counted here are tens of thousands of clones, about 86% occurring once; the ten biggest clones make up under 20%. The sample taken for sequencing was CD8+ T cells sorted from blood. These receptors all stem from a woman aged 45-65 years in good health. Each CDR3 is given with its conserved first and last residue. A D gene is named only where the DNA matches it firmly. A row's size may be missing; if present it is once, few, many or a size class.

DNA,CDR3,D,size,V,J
TGCGCCAGCAGCCAAGAAGGACAGGGGCACTACGAGCAGTACTTC,CASSQEGQGHYEQYF,TRBD1,few,TRBV4-3,TRBJ2-7
TGTGCCAGCAGCCCGGAAGCTACAGATACGCAGTATTTT,CASSPEATDTQYF,-,-,TRBV5-5,TRBJ2-3
TGTGCCAGCAGTTTGACAGGGACCTATAACTATGGCTACACCTTC,CASSLTGTYNYGYTF,TRBD1,-,TRBV28,TRBJ1-2
TGCGCCAGCCGTTCTAACAGGGCTACGCAGTATTTT,CASRSNRATQYF,-,-,TRBV5-1,TRBJ2-3
TGTGCCAGCAGCCCTGTCCGGGACAGGGGGCAGAAGGGCGAAGCTTTCTTT,CASSPVRDRGQKGEAFF,TRBD1,-,TRBV11-2,TRBJ1-1
TGTGCCAGCAGTCTCACTAGCGGGGGTCTTGGTGAGCAGTTCTTC,CASSLTSGGLGEQFF,TRBD2,-,TRBV27,TRBJ2-1
TGCGCCAGCAGCCAAGACGAAAGTGGATACAATGAGCAGTTCTTC,CASSQDESGYNEQFF,-,-,TRBV4-3,TRBJ2-1
TGTGCCAGCAGCTTAGCCTCCGGGTACTCCTACGAGCAGTACTTC,CASSLASGYSYEQYF,-,-,TRBV7-2,TRBJ2-7
TGTGCCAGCAGCGCTCATCCGGGACTAGCGGGGGAGCTAGCCAAAAACATTCAGTACTTC,CASSAHPGLAGELAKNIQYF,TRBD2,-,TRBV9,TRBJ2-4
TGTGCCAGCAGCTCAAGTAACTATGGCTACACCTTC,CASSSSNYGYTF,-,-,TRBV7-9,TRBJ1-2
TGTGCCACCGCGCGGGGAGCAGAATACAATGAGCAGTTCTTC,CATARGAEYNEQFF,-,-,TRBV6-5,TRBJ2-1
TGTGCCAGCAGCATCCACCCCGGGGGGGTCACAGATACGCAGTATTTT,CASSIHPGGVTDTQYF,TRBD2,-,TRBV9,TRBJ2-3
TGTGCCAGCAGCTCCGGGGAGGGACAGGGCACAGATACGCAGTATTTT,CASSSGEGQGTDTQYF,-,-,TRBV7-6,TRBJ2-3
TGTGCCAGCAGCTTATTTAATGAAAAACTGTTTTTT,CASSLFNEKLFF,-,-,TRBV7-2,TRBJ1-4
TGTGCCAGGGGCGATCTGAACACTGAAGCTTTCTTT,CARGDLNTEAFF,-,-,TRBV19,TRBJ1-1
TGTGCCAGCAGTGTAATGACAGGGGGCAATCAGCCCCAGCATTTT,CASSVMTGGNQPQHF,TRBD1,-,TRBV6-4,TRBJ1-5
TGTGCCAGCAGCGGGGACGGCGCGGGAGAGACCCAGTACTTC,CASSGDGAGETQYF,-,-,TRBV7-9,TRBJ2-5
TGTGCCATCAGTGCCCCCGGGGCAGAAGAGACCCAGTACTTC,CAISAPGAEETQYF,-,-,TRBV10-3,TRBJ2-5
TGTGCCAGCAGCTTGGGGGGGACACCCTCCTACAATGAGCAGTTCTTC,CASSLGGTPSYNEQFF,-,-,TRBV5-6,TRBJ2-1
TGTGCCAGCAGCTTAGTTAGTCCCGACAGGGGCGCTCATGGCTACACCTTC,CASSLVSPDRGAHGYTF,TRBD1,-,TRBV11-2,TRBJ1-2
TGTGCCAGCAGCTTAAGCTCGGGGGGGGGAGAACGGGGTGAGCAGTTCTTC,CASSLSSGGGERGEQFF,TRBD2,-,TRBV7-2,TRBJ2-1
TGTGCCAGCAGCTTTGGGCGGGGGGGCCTGGGAGATACGCAGTATTTT,CASSFGRGGLGDTQYF,TRBD2,-,TRBV7-9,TRBJ2-3